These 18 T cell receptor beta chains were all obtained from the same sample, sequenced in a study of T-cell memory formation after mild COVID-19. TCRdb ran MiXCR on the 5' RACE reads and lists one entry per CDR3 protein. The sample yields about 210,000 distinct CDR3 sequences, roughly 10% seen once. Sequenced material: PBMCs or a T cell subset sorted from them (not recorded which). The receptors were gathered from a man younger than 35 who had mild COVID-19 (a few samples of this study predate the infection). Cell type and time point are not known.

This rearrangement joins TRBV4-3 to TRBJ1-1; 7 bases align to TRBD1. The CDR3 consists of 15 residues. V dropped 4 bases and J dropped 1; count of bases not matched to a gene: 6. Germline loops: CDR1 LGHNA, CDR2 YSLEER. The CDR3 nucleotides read TGCGCCAGCAGCCCGTTGGGACAGCCGAACACTGAAGCTTTCTTT. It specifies CASSPLGQPNTEAFF.

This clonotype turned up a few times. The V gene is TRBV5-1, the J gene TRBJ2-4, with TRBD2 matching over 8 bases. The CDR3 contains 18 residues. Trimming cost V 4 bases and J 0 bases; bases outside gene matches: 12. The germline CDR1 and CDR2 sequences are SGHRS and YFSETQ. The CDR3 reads CASSETSAGLIAKNIQYF. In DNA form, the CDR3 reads TGCGCCAGCAGCGAGACTAGCGCGGGGTTAATAGCCAAAAACATTCAGTACTTC.

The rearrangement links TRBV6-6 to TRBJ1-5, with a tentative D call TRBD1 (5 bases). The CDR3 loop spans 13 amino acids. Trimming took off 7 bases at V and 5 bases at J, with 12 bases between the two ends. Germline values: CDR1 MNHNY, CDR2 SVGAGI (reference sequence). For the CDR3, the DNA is TGTGCCAGCATTCCCGGAGGGGATCAGCCCCAGCATTTT. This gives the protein CASIPGGDQPQHF.

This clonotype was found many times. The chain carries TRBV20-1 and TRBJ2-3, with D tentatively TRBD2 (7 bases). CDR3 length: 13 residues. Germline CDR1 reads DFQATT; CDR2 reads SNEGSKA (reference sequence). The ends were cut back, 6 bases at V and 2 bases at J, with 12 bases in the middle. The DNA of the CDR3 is TGCAGTGCAATCGGGGGGCCCACAGATACGCAGTATTTT. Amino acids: CSAIGGPTDTQYF.

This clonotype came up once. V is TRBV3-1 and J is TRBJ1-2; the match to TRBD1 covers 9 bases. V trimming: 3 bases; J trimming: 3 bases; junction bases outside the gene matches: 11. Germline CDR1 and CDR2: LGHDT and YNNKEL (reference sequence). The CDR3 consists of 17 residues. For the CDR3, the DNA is TGTGCCAGCAGCCATCTCCTCATGGGACAGGGCGACTATGGCTACACCTTC. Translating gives CASSHLLMGQGDYGYTF.

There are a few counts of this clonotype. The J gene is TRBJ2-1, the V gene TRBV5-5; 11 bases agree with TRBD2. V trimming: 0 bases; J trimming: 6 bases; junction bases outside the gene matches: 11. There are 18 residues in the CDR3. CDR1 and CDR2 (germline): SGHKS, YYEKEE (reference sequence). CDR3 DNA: TGTGCCAGCAGCTTGGTTGGTAGCGGGGGGGCCCGGTCCAATGAGCAGTTCTTC. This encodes CASSLVGSGGARSNEQFF.

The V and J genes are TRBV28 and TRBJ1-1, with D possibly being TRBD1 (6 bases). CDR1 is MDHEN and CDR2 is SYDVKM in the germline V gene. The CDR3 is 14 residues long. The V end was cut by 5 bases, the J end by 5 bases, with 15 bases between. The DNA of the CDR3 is TGTGCCAGCAGTCGGATCAGGGGAGGAACTGAAGCTTTCTTT. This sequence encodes CASSRIRGGTEAFF.

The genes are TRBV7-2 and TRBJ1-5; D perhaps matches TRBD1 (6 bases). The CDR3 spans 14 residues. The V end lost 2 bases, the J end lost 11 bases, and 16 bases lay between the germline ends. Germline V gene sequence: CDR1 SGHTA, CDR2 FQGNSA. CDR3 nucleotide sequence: TGTGCCAGCAGCTTAAGTCGGGGGCCCCAGGCCCAGCATTTT. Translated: CASSLSRGPQAQHF.

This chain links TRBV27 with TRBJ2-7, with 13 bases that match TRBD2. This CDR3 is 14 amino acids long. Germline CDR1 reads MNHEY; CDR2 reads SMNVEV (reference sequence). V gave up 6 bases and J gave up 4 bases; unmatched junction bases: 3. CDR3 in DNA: TGTGCCAGCAGAGGACTAGCGGGGGTTTACGAGCAGTACTTC. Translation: CASRGLAGVYEQYF.

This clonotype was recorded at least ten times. This CDR3 reads CASSLQGSTEAFF. The CDR3 DNA is TGCGCCAGCAGCCTACAGGGGAGCACTGAAGCTTTCTTT. This rearrangement joins TRBV5-1 to TRBJ1-1; 7 bases are a match to TRBD1. The germline gives CDR1 SGHRS, CDR2 YFSETQ. V dropped 4 bases and J dropped 4; count of bases not matched to a gene: 4. The CDR3 covers 13 residues.

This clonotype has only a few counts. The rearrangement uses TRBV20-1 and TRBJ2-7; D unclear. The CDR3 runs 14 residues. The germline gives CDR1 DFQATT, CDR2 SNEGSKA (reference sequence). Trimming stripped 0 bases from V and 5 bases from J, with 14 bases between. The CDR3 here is CSARDRVGHHEQYV. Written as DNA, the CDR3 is TGCAGTGCTAGAGATCGAGTAGGGCACCACGAGCAGTACGTC.

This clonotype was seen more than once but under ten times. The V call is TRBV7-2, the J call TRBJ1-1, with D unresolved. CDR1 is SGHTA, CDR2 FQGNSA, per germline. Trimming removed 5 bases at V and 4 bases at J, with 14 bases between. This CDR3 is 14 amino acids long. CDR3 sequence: CASSLPSWGTEAFF. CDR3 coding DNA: TGTGCCAGCAGCCTTCCATCCTGGGGCACTGAAGCTTTCTTT.

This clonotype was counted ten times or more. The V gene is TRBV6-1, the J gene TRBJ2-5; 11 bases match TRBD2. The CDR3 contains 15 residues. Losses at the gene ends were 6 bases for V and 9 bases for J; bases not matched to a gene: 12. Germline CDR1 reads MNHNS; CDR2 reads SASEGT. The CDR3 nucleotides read TGTGCCAGCAGCCTTAGCGGGGGGGGTCGAGGGGCCCAGTACTTC. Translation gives CASSLSGGGRGAQYF.

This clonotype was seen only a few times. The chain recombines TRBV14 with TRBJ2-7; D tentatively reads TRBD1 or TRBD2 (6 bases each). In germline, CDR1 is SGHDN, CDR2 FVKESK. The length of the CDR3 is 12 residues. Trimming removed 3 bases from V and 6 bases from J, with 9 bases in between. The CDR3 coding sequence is TGTGCCAGCAGCCACGGGGGCCTCGAGCAGTACGTC. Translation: CASSHGGLEQYV.

The CDR3 spells CASSLPSGYNEQFF. CDR3 coding DNA: TGTGCCAGCAGCCTTCCTAGCGGTTACAATGAGCAGTTCTTC. V gene TRBV7-2 combines with J gene TRBJ2-1; 7 bases match TRBD2. The CDR3 sequence is 14 residues long. Germline CDR1 SGHTA, CDR2 FQGNSA. V shed 5 bases and J 4 bases; nucleotides not matched to a gene: 5.

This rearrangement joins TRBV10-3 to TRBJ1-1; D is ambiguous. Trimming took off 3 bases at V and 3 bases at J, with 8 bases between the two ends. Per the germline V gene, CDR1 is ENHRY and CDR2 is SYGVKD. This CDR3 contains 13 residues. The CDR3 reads CAISDDVDTEAFF. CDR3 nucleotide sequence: TGTGCCATCAGTGATGATGTAGACACTGAAGCTTTCTTT.

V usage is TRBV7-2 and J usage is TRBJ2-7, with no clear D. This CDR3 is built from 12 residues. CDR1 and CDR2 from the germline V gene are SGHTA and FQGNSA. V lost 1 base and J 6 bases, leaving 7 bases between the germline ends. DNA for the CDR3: TGTGCCAGCAGCTTAGTCCTGCCCGAGCAGTACTTC. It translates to CASSLVLPEQYF.

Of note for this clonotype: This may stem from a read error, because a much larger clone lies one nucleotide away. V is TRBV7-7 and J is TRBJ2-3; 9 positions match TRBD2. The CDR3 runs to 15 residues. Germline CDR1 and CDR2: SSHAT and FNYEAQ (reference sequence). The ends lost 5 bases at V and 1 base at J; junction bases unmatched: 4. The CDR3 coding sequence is TGTGCCAGCAGCCCCGGGACTAGCCGCACAGATACGCAGTATTTT. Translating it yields CASSPGTSRTDTQYF.